The present T cell receptor (beta chain) was sequenced within a study of OX40 agonist ivuxolimab in advanced cancers. Study at large: Six ivuxolimab dose levels, 0.01 to 10 mg/kg, were given intravenously every 2 weeks. The dose-escalation group included hepatocellular carcinoma, melanoma, renal cell carcinoma and head and neck cancer. Partial responses were achieved by three patients: one hepatocellular carcinoma, two cutaneous melanoma. Study results and caveats: Certain nonresponding patients likewise had low normalized T-cell clonal expansion.

Concerning this clone: Its antigen is still unknown.

Profiled with immunoSEQ multiplex PCR; TCRdb holds only in-frame clones, not every one. This sample has 40,000 or so clones, with roughly 87% found just once. The CDR3 has 16 residues. From germline, CDR1 is SGHRS and CDR2 YFSETQ. The V and J ends lost 7 bases and 3 bases respectively, with 19 bases between them. The chain is built from TRBV5-1 and TRBJ2-2; D is possibly TRBD1 (6 bases). The sequence derives from an adult with an advanced solid tumor such as melanoma, head and neck, liver or kidney cancer. The sample consisted of CD4+ or CD8+ T cells sorted from blood, taken in a trial of the OX40 agonist ivuxolimab. Here the CDR3 reads CASGDEDSDYTGELFF. In DNA form, the CDR3 reads TGCGCCAGCGGGGATGAGGACAGCGATTACACCGGGGAGCTGTTTTTT.